This TCR beta chain is drawn from a study of blood T cells in healthy people across ages. It was with a sample-barcoded 5' primer and a J-beta primer mix that a second PCR of about 7 to 12 cycles was run. Every cDNA was tagged by a template-switch adaptor with 12 random nucleotides. MiXCR, applied by TCRdb to the 5' RACE reads, yields one record per CDR3 protein. The sample comprises more than 900,000 distinct CDR3 sequences, under 30% of which are singletons, and about 0.69% rests with the top ten. The CDR3 is made up of 13 amino acids. Trimming removed 8 bases from V and 6 bases from J, with 16 bases in between. Per germline, CDR1 SGHVS and CDR2 FNYEAQ. This clonotype was counted between two and nine times. The sample also formed part of further work on T cells of mothers and their children.

J is TRBJ1-2 and V is TRBV7-6; D ambiguous. The sequence derives from a girl aged 2 to 9 in good health. Sequenced input: blood. CDR3 protein: CASGDGEVDGYTF. CDR3 DNA sequence: TGTGCCAGCGGTGACGGGGAGGTGGATGGCTACACCTTC.